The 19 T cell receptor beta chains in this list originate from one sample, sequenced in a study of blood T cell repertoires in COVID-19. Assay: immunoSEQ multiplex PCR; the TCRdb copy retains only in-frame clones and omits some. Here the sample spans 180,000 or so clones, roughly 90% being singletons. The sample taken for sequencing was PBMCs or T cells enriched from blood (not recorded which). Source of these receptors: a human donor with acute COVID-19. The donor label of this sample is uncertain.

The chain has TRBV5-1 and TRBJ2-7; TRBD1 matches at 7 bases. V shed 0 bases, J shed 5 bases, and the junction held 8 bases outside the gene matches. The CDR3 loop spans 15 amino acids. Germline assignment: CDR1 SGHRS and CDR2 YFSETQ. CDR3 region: CASSLDGTVSNEQYF. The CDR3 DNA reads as TGCGCCAGCAGCTTGGATGGGACAGTGTCAAACGAGCAGTACTTC. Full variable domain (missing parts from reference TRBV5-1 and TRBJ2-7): KAGVTQTPRYLIKTRGQQVTLSCSPISGHRSVSWYQQTPGQGLQFLFEYFSETQRNKGNFPGRFSGRQFSNSRSEMNVSTLELGDSALYLCASSLDGTVSNEQYFGPGTRLTVT.

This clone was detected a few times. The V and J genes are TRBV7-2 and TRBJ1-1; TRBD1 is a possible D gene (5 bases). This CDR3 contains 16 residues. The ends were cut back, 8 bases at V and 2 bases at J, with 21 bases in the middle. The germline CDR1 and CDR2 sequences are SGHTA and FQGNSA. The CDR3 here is CASGPPDTEVNTEAFF. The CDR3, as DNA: TGTGCCAGCGGGCCGCCGGACACCGAAGTAAACACTGAAGCTTTCTTT.

CDR3 residues: CASSPAPSGSAGYTF. The CDR3 region has the DNA TGTGCCAGCAGTCCAGCACCCTCAGGGTCGGCCGGCTACACCTTC. The chain employs TRBV28 and TRBJ1-2; TRBD1 might be the D (5 bases). This CDR3 is built from 15 residues. The germline V gene has CDR1 MDHEN and CDR2 SYDVKM. The V and J ends lost 5 bases and 8 bases respectively, with 21 bases between them.

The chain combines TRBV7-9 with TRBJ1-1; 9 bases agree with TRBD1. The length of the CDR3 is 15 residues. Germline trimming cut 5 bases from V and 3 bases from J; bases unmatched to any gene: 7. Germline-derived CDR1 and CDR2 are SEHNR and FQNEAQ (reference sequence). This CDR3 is CASSPTGGAYTEAFF. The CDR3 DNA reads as TGTGCCAGCAGCCCAACAGGGGGCGCGTACACTGAAGCTTTCTTT.

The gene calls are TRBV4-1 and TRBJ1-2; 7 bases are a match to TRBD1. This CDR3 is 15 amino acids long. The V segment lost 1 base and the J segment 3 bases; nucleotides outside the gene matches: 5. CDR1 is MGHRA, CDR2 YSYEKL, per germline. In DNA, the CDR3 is TGCGCCAGCAGCCAAGGACAGGGTGAGGACTATGGCTACACCTTC. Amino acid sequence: CASSQGQGEDYGYTF.

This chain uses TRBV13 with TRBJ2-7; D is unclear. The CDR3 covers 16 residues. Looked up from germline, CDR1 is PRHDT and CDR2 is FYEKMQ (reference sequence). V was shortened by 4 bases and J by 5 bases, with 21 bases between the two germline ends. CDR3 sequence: CASSSRGASARNEQYF. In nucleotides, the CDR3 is TGTGCCAGCAGCTCCCGTGGAGCCTCAGCTCGGAACGAGCAGTACTTC.

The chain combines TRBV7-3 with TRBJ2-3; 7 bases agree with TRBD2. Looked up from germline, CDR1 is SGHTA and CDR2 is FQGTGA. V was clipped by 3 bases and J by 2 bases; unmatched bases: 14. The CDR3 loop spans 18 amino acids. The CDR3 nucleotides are TGTGCCAGCAGCTTCGCCCTCCTTGCGGGGGACCCCACAGATACGCAGTATTTT. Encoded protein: CASSFALLAGDPTDTQYF.

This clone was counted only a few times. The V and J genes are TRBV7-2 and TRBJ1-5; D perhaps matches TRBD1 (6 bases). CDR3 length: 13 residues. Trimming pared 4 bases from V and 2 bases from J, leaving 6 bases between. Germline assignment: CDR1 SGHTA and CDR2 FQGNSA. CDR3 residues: CASSYRGNQPQHF. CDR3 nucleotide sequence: TGTGCCAGCAGCTACAGGGGCAATCAGCCCCAGCATTTT.

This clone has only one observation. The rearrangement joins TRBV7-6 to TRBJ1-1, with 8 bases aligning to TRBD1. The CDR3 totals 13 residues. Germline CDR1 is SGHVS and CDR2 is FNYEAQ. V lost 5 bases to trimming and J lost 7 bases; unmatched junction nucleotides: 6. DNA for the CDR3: TGTGCCAGCAGCCTCAGGGGGCAAGATGAAGCTTTCTTT. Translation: CASSLRGQDEAFF.

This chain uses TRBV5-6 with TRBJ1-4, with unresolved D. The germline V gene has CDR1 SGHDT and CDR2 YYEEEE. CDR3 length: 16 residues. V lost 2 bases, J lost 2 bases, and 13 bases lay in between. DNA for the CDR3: TGTGCCAGCAGCTTCGGCCCGGTGGGCACTAATGAAAAACTGTTTTTT. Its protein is CASSFGPVGTNEKLFF.

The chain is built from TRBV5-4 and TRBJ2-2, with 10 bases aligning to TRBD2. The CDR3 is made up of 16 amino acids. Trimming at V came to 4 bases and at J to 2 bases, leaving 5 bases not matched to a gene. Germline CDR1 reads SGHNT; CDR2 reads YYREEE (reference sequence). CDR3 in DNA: TGTGCCAGCAGCCCCACTAGCGGGGTTAACACCGGGGAGCTGTTTTTT. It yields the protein CASSPTSGVNTGELFF.

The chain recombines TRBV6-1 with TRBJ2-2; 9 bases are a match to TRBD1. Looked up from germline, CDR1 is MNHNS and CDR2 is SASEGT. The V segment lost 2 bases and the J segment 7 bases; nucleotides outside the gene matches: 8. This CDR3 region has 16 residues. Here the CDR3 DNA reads TGTGCCAGCAGTGAAAGGGACAGGGAGGGTGGCGGGGAGCTGTTTTTT. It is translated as CASSERDREGGGELFF.

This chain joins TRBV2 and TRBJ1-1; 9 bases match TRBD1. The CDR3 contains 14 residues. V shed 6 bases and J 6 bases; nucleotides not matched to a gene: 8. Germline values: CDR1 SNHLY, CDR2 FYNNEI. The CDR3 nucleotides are TGTGCCAGCAGGGGGACAGGGTGGGATCCTGAAGCTTTCTTT. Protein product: CASRGTGWDPEAFF.

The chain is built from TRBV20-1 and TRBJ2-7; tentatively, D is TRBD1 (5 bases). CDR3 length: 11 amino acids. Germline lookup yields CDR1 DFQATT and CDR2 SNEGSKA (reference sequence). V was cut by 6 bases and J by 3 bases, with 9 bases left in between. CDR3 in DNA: TGCAGTGCAACGGACAACTACGAGCAGTACTTC. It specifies CSATDNYEQYF.

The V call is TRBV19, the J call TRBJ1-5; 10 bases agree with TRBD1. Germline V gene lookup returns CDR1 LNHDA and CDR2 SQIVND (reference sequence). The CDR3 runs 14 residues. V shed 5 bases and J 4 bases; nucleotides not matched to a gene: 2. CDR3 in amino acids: CASSDRGLNQPQHF. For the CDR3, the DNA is TGTGCCAGTAGTGACAGGGGGCTAAATCAGCCCCAGCATTTT. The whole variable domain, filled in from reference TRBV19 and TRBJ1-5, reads DGGITQSPKYLFRKEGQNVTLSCEQNLNHDAMYWYRQDPGQGLRLIYYSQIVNDFQKGDIAEGYSVSREKKESFPLTVTSAQKNPTAFYLCASSDRGLNQPQHFGDGTRLSIL.

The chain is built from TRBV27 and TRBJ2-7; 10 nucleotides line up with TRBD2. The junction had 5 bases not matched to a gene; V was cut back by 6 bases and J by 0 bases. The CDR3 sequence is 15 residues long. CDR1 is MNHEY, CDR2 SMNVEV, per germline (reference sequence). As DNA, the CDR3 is TGTGCCAGCAGCCCATCTAGCGGGGGCTCCTACGAGCAGTACTTC. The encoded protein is CASSPSSGGSYEQYF.

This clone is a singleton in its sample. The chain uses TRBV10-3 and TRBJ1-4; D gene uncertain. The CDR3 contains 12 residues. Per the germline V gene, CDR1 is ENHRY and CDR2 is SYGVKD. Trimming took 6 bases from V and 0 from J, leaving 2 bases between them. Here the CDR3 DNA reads TGTGCCATCAGCGCAACTAATGAAAAACTGTTTTTT. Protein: CAISATNEKLFF.

CDR3 amino acids: CASSQTSGYNEQFF. CDR3 nucleotides: TGTGCCAGCAGCCAAACTAGCGGTTACAATGAGCAGTTCTTC. The gene calls are TRBV3-1 (or the pseudogene TRBV3-2) and TRBJ2-1, with 8 bases lining up with TRBD2. Per germline, CDR1 LGHDT and CDR2 YNNKEL (reference sequence). The CDR3 contains 14 residues. Trimming at V came to 2 bases and at J to 4 bases, leaving 1 base not matched to a gene.

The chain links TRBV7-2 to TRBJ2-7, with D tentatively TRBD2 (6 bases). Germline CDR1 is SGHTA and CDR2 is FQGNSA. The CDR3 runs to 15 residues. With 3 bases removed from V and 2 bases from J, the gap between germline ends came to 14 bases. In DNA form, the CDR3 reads TGTGCCAGCAGCTTTAATCGGGAGACGACCTACGAGCAGTACTTC. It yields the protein CASSFNRETTYEQYF.